Reported below is one T cell receptor beta chain. Its target is unknown. The data were taken from a study of T cell repertoires in cytomegalovirus infection. Each CDR3 protein is one row after TCRdb ran MiXCR on the reads. Of around 300,000 distinct CDR3 sequences in the sample, 22% were seen once. Overall study findings and caveats: CMV carriers having the relevant HLA were flagged by cumulative public TCR beta family frequency.

Germline CDR1 LGHDT, CDR2 YNNKEL (reference sequence). Trimming took off 3 bases at V and 2 bases at J, with 11 bases between the two ends. CDR3 length: 15 residues. This sequence joins TRBV3-1 and TRBJ1-3; maybe TRBD1 (5 bases). The source of this sequence is a human donor in good health (CMV status not recorded). Some clones in this sample may be carry-over from other donors' samples. The sample consisted of cultured PBMCs, taken from culture after CMV antigen stimulation. The CDR3 DNA sequence: TGTGCCAGCAGCCAGCCGGGGGGGGCTGGAAACACCATATATTTT. This codes for CASSQPGGAGNTIYF. The whole variable domain, filled in from reference TRBV3-1 and TRBJ1-3, reads DTAVSQTPKYLVTQMGNDKSIKCEQNLGHDTMYWYKQDSKKFLKIMFSYNNKELIINETVPNRFSPKSPDKAHLNLHINSLELGDSAVYFCASSQPGGAGNTIYFGEGSWLTVV.